Included here is one TCR beta chain sequence, with context. These data originate in a study of blood T cell repertoires in COVID-19. Across the study: COVID-19 samples collected from the United States, Italy and Spain covered acute and convalescent phases.

Germline values: CDR1 SQVTM, CDR2 ANQGSEA. The V and J ends lost 6 bases and 2 bases, in that order; junction bases with no gene match: 5. The CDR3 loop spans 14 amino acids. Some clones are missing from TCRdb's copy, which holds only in-frame ones; the method was immunoSEQ multiplex PCR. The sample has 360,000 or so clones, about nine tenths seen once. The clonotype originates from a woman younger than 45 who had recovered from COVID-19. Specimen: PBMCs or T cells enriched from blood (not recorded which). The chain recombines TRBV29-1 with TRBJ2-5; TRBD2 matches at 11 bases. The DNA of the CDR3 is TGCAGCGTGTCGGGACTAGCGGATCAAGAGACCCAGTACTTC. This sequence encodes CSVSGLADQETQYF. Full variable domain (rest looked up from reference TRBV29-1 and TRBJ2-5): SAVISQKPSRDICQRGTSLTIQCQVDSQVTMMFWYRQQPGQSLTLIATANQGSEATYESGFVIDKFPISRPNLTFSTLTVSNMSPEDSSIYLCSVSGLADQETQYFGPGTRLLVL.